These 8 T cell receptor beta chains were sequenced from one sample in a study of blood T cell repertoires in COVID-19. The protocol was immunoSEQ multiplex PCR, while the TCRdb copy is restricted to in-frame clones and leaves out a portion. The sample consists of around 250,000 clones, 88% of them appearing once. Input material: peripheral blood. These receptors all stem from a human donor in a cohort sampled during active COVID-19.

The chain uses TRBV27 and TRBJ1-4; no definite D call. The CDR3 has 13 amino acids. Between the trimmed V and J ends, which lost 5 bases and 7 bases, there was a span of 11 bases. CDR1 is MNHEY and CDR2 is SMNVEV in the germline V gene (reference sequence). CDR3 residues: CASSPRTGEKLFF. CDR3 bases: TGTGCCAGCAGTCCAAGGACTGGTGAAAAACTGTTTTTT.

This clone was observed a single time. The J gene is TRBJ2-2, the V gene TRBV18, with a weak D call TRBD2 (5 bases). V was shortened by 6 bases and J by 3 bases, with 11 bases between the two germline ends. Germline CDR1 is KGHSH and CDR2 is LQKENI. This CDR3 contains 14 residues. The DNA for the CDR3 is TGTGCCAGCTCCCGTCCCGGGGACACCGGGGAGCTGTTTTTT. Its translation is CASSRPGDTGELFF.

A note on this clone: This specimen includes other DNA sequences encoding the same CDR3. This chain links TRBV7-9 with TRBJ1-2; D perhaps matches TRBD1 (5 bases). There are 13 residues in the CDR3. CDR1 is SEHNR, CDR2 FQNEAQ, per germline (reference sequence). V lost 3 bases and J 4 bases, leaving 9 bases between the germline ends. The CDR3 protein is CASSFGQGYGYTF. The CDR3 nucleotides read TGTGCCAGCAGCTTCGGGCAGGGCTATGGCTACACCTTC.

This clone has a handful of counts. V usage is TRBV6-6 and J usage is TRBJ2-5, with TRBD2 as a possible D gene (7 bases). Per the germline V gene, CDR1 is MNHNY and CDR2 is SVGAGI (reference sequence). The length of the CDR3 is 14 residues. V lost 1 base to trimming and J lost 6 bases, with 12 bases between them. The CDR3 region is CASSYWGGEQTQYF. In nucleotides, the CDR3 is TGTGCCAGCAGTTACTGGGGGGGCGAGCAGACCCAGTACTTC.

The gene calls are TRBV7-9 and TRBJ1-4; D is possibly TRBD1 (6 bases). Trimming shortened V by 5 bases and J by 0 bases, and 10 bases separated the two germline ends. This CDR3 contains 15 residues. Germline lookup yields CDR1 SEHNR and CDR2 FQNEAQ (reference sequence). The CDR3 region is CASSPRDTTNEKLFF. The CDR3 region has the DNA TGTGCCAGCAGCCCCCGGGACACAACTAATGAAAAACTGTTTTTT.

The chain is built from TRBV7-3 and TRBJ2-5, with 8 bases that match TRBD1. Per the germline V gene, CDR1 is SGHTA and CDR2 is FQGTGA. The CDR3 sequence is 15 residues long. Germline trimming cut 5 bases from V and 7 bases from J; bases unmatched to any gene: 12. CDR3 sequence reads: CASSPQGQELPTQYF. CDR3 sequence (DNA): TGTGCCAGCAGCCCCCAGGGACAGGAACTCCCGACCCAGTACTTC.

The chain joins TRBV6-5 to TRBJ2-7; 12 bases align to TRBD2. Germline V gene sequence: CDR1 MNHEY, CDR2 SVGAGI. This CDR3 is 16 amino acids long. J gave up 7 bases and V 2 bases, and 9 bases lay outside the gene matches. Here the CDR3 reads CASSYTLAGGSGEQYF. In DNA, the CDR3 is TGTGCCAGCAGTTACACTCTAGCGGGGGGGTCGGGGGAGCAGTACTTC.

Only one count was recorded for this clone. The chain joins TRBV5-4 to TRBJ2-3; 8 nucleotides line up with TRBD1. Germline loops: CDR1 SGHNT, CDR2 YYREEE (reference sequence). J lost 4 bases, V lost 3 bases, and 13 bases had no gene match. The CDR3 contains 17 residues. The CDR3 bases are TGTGCCAGCAGCTCTGGAGAGACAGGGGTCAGGGCAGATACGCAGTATTTT. It specifies CASSSGETGVRADTQYF.